This T cell receptor beta chain was identified during a study of beta chain features in type 1 diabetes. Turning to the study itself: Examination covered fewer than 110 million sorted cells spanning all samples.

About this clone: The antigen is not known.

The study, taken as a whole, reports: Whatever favoring of shorter templates PCR might show would apply equally to patients and controls.

CDR3 length equals 17 residues. Per the germline V gene, CDR1 is SGHTA and CDR2 is FQGNSA. V lost 3 bases to trimming and J lost 4 bases, with 20 bases between them. The investigators reverse transcribed all of the isolated RNA, so they sequenced expressed TCRB transcripts. Generated by immunoSEQ multiplex PCR, the TCRdb table keeps only in-frame clones and is missing some. The data contain 850,000 to 900,000 clones, 17% of them singletons. The clonotype was recovered from a woman in her late teens or twenties in good health. The V call is TRBV7-2, the J call TRBJ2-3; D possibly matches TRBD1 or TRBD2 (5 bases each). The sample comprised naive CD4+ T cells from blood. CDR3 DNA sequence: TGTGCCAGCAGCTTTCCATCCGGGACCGCCCTGGCAGATACGCAGTATTTT. Translated: CASSFPSGTALADTQYF.